This T cell receptor (beta chain) was captured in a study of CD8 T cells in Susac syndrome. An amount of RNA that ranged from roughly 0.45 to 1 ug was reverse transcribed with random hexamers. TCRdb re-analysed the immunoSEQ multiplex PCR reads in MiXCR, keeping a single row per CDR3 protein. The profile shows approximately 120,000 distinct CDR3 sequences, roughly 92% of them singletons. Trimming stripped 2 bases from V and 5 bases from J, with 13 bases between. The length of the CDR3 is 14 residues. The receptor was derived from a human donor in good health. The material sequenced was CD8+ T cells from PBMCs. The V and J genes are TRBV12-3 or TRBV12-4 and TRBJ2-7; D remains unclear. The CDR3 reads CASSLSLLSHEQYF. CDR3 sequence (DNA): TGTGCCAGCAGTTTATCCCTCCTCTCACACGAGCAGTACTTC.